The 23 T cell receptor beta chains below were found in one sample sequenced in a study of Graves' ophthalmopathy and Graves' hyperthyroidism. The authors amplified TCR beta CDR3 regions, and they did so from RNA transcripts for repertoire sequencing. Amplification began with first-round RT-PCR using HTBI primers, then second-round multiplex PCR was performed. In TCRdb, the multiplex PCR reads were re-called with MiXCR into one record per CDR3 protein. The table records hundreds of thousands of distinct CDR3 sequences, 22% of them present only once. Sequencing input: peripheral blood. Receptors originate from a woman between 18 and 29 years old with stable Graves' hyperthyroidism. Some clones in this sample may be carry-over from other donors' samples.

This clonotype was seen ten or more times. The chain links TRBV6-2 or TRBV6-3 to TRBJ1-5; 10 nucleotides align to TRBD1. V was clipped by 6 bases and J by 7 bases; unmatched bases: 6. The germline V gene encodes CDR1 MNHEY and CDR2 SVGEGT. The CDR3 loop spans 14 amino acids. CDR3 coding DNA: TGTGCCAGCAGGCAGACAGGGGGCGAACAGCCCCAGCATTTT. It encodes CASRQTGGEQPQHF.

At least ten counts were recorded for this clonotype. CDR3 nucleotide sequence: TGTGCCAGTAACCCGGGGGGCCACTCCTACGAGCAGTACTTC. Protein product: CASNPGGHSYEQYF. This rearrangement joins TRBV6-1 to TRBJ2-7; the D gene is possibly TRBD2 (7 bases). This CDR3 is built from 14 residues. Looked up from germline, CDR1 is MNHNS and CDR2 is SASEGT. Trimming shortened V by 9 bases and J by 0 bases, and 15 bases separated the two germline ends.

This clonotype showed up many times. This chain connects TRBV28 to TRBJ2-6; 8 positions agree with TRBD1. From germline, CDR1 is MDHEN and CDR2 SYDVKM. CDR3 length equals 15 residues. With V trimmed by 6 bases and J by 4 bases, 5 bases remained unmatched. CDR3 DNA: TGTGCCAGCAGAAGGACAGGGACCGGGGCCAACGTCCTGACTTTC. This gives the protein CASRRTGTGANVLTF.

This clonotype was seen at least ten times. An end of the junction differs from the germline gene, which may be a read error. The chain employs TRBV20-1 and TRBJ2-7; D gene unclear. The CDR3 length is 11 residues. Looked up from germline, CDR1 is DFQATT and CDR2 is SNEGSKA (reference sequence). The CDR3 here is CSAPSSYGQYF. CDR3 bases: TGCAGTGCCCCGAGCTCCTACGGGCAGTACTTC.

This clonotype was recorded at least ten times. The J gene is TRBJ2-7, the V gene TRBV2; 10 bases map to TRBD2. This CDR3 is built from 14 residues. V lost 7 bases to trimming and J lost 3 bases; unmatched junction nucleotides: 6. CDR1 SNHLY and CDR2 FYNNEI come from the germline V gene. CDR3 residues: CASKESGGDYEQYF. The CDR3 DNA is TGTGCCAGCAAAGAAAGCGGGGGGGACTACGAGCAGTACTTC.

This chain connects TRBV12-3 or TRBV12-4 to TRBJ2-7; TRBD2 agrees at 10 bases. V dropped 6 bases and J dropped 0; count of bases not matched to a gene: 8. The CDR3 length is 16 residues. The DNA for the CDR3 is TGTGCCAGCAGCGTTAGGGGACTAGCGAGCTCCTACGAGCAGTACTTC. This gives the protein CASSVRGLASSYEQYF.

The chain is built from TRBV5-1 and TRBJ2-7, with 10 bases matching TRBD2. J gave up 0 bases and V 0 bases, and 3 bases lay outside the gene matches. The CDR3 spans 16 residues. Germline V gene lookup returns CDR1 SGHRS and CDR2 YFSETQ. DNA of the CDR3: TGCGCCAGCAGCTTGGGTCCTAGCGGGAGCTCCTACGAGCAGTACTTC. Protein: CASSLGPSGSSYEQYF.

CDR3: CASSPREGTTYEQYF. CDR3 DNA: TGCGCCAGCAGCCCCCGGGAGGGAACTACCTACGAGCAGTACTTC. J is TRBJ2-7 and V is TRBV4-1; 8 nucleotides line up with TRBD2. The CDR3 spans 15 residues. Trimming at V came to 4 bases and at J to 2 bases, leaving 7 bases not matched to a gene. Germline values: CDR1 MGHRA, CDR2 YSYEKL.

This chain joins TRBV12-3 or TRBV12-4 and TRBJ1-1; 7 bases fit TRBD1. The CDR3 is 13 amino acids. Trimming removed 3 bases from V and 7 bases from J; junction bases left unmatched: 5. The CDR3 coding sequence is TGTGCCAGCAGTTTGGGACAGAAGGTTGAAGCTTTCTTT. Its protein product is CASSLGQKVEAFF.

This clonotype occurred many times. The chain joins TRBV6-5 to TRBJ2-2; maybe TRBD1 (6 bases). Germline CDR1 and CDR2: MNHEY and SVGAGI. Trimming stripped 6 bases from V and 6 bases from J, with 11 bases between. This CDR3 has 13 residues. The CDR3 nucleotides read TGTGCCAGCAGAGCAGGGGCGGCCGGGGAGCTGTTTTTT. Translated: CASRAGAAGELFF.

For the CDR3, the DNA is TGCAGTGCTGGTCGGGGCGAAAGGGGCTACACCTTC. The encoded protein is CSAGRGERGYTF. The rearrangement uses TRBV20-1 and TRBJ1-2; D possibly corresponds to TRBD1 (5 bases). The germline gives CDR1 DFQATT, CDR2 SNEGSKA (reference sequence). V shed 5 bases and J shed 8 bases, with 15 bases lying between them. The CDR3 totals 12 residues.

This clonotype has more than one count but fewer than ten. The rearrangement uses TRBV20-1 and TRBJ1-1; the D is unclear. V was clipped by 3 bases and J by 4 bases, with 9 bases between them. Germline-derived CDR1 and CDR2 are DFQATT and SNEGSKA (reference sequence). CDR3 length equals 12 residues. The CDR3 spells CSASVRATEAFF. In DNA form, the CDR3 reads TGCAGTGCTAGCGTCCGGGCCACTGAAGCTTTCTTT.

This clonotype has a count of ten or more. The chain couples TRBV12-3 or TRBV12-4 to TRBJ2-7, with a weak D call TRBD1 (6 bases). V gave up 7 bases and J gave up 3 bases, with 16 bases separating them. The CDR3 sequence is 14 residues long. The DNA for the CDR3 is TGTGCCAGCAACCATGGGGGACAAAACTACGAGCAGTACTTC. This sequence encodes CASNHGGQNYEQYF.

To note about this clonotype: A much larger clone lies a single base off, so this may be a read error. This sequence joins TRBV6-1 and TRBJ2-7, with 7 bases fitting TRBD1. CDR1 is MNHNS and CDR2 is SASEGT in the germline V gene. The CDR3 has 13 amino acids. The CDR3 is CVSSENRGYEQYF. In DNA form, the CDR3 reads TGTGTCAGCAGTGAAAACAGGGGTTACGAGCAGTACTTC.

This clonotype was recorded a few times. A much larger clone differs from this one at a single base, so this may be a read error. The chain combines TRBV12-3 or TRBV12-4 with TRBJ1-1, with D possibly TRBD1 on 5 matching bases. This CDR3 spans 15 amino acids. The DNA of the CDR3 is TGTGCCAGCAGTTCCCCACGGGACCCGAACACTGAAGCTTGCTTT. Its translation: CASSSPRDPNTEACF.

The table lists this clonotype with many counts. The chain employs TRBV12-5 and TRBJ2-7; D is perhaps TRBD1 or TRBD2 (5 bases each). The CDR3 is 14 amino acids. Germline CDR1 reads LGHNT; CDR2 reads FRNRAP. The V and J ends lost 1 base and 3 bases respectively, with 10 bases between them. The CDR3 region has the DNA TGTGCTAGTGGTTTGGCACGAGGGGTCTACGAGCAGTACTTC. Amino acids: CASGLARGVYEQYF.

The rearrangement joins TRBV30 to TRBJ1-5, with D possibly TRBD1 on 5 matching bases. CDR1 is GTSNPN, CDR2 SVGIG, per germline (reference sequence). V was pared by 2 bases and J by 2 bases, with 10 bases between. The CDR3 loop spans 14 amino acids. CDR3 sequence reads: CAWSPGYGNQPQHF. DNA of the CDR3: TGTGCCTGGAGTCCAGGGTACGGCAATCAGCCCCAGCATTTT. The complete variable domain, with remaining parts taken from reference TRBV30 and TRBJ1-5, reads SQTIHQWPATLVQPVGSPLSLECTVEGTSNPNLYWYRQAAGRGLQLLFYSVGIGQISSEVPQNLSASRPQDRQFILSSKKLLLSDSGFYLCAWSPGYGNQPQHFGDGTRLSIL.

The chain is built from TRBV6-2 or TRBV6-3 and TRBJ2-7, with D unclear. Germline CDR1 is MNHEY and CDR2 is SVGEGT. V was pared by 2 bases and J by 6 bases, with 11 bases between. There are 13 residues in the CDR3. The CDR3 DNA is TGTGCCAGCAGTTACGGGCCAACGGGCGAGCAGTACTTC. Amino acid sequence: CASSYGPTGEQYF.

This rearrangement joins TRBV6-5 to TRBJ2-6; D is unresolved. V lost 4 bases and J 7 bases, leaving 8 bases between the germline ends. The CDR3 runs 13 residues. Germline V gives CDR1 MNHEY, CDR2 SVGAGI. The DNA for the CDR3 is TGTGCCAGCAGTTTAAAGGGAGCCAACGTCCTGACTTTC. The encoded protein is CASSLKGANVLTF.

This clonotype was recorded many times. The J gene is TRBJ1-5, the V gene TRBV19; D is possibly TRBD1 (5 bases). V was cut by 5 bases and J by 6 bases, with 11 bases left in between. Per germline, CDR1 LNHDA and CDR2 SQIVND (reference sequence). This CDR3 is 13 amino acids long. The CDR3 region is CASSPVGVQPQHF. The CDR3 nucleotides read TGTGCCAGTAGTCCGGTGGGGGTTCAGCCCCAGCATTTT. The variable domain in full, with the rest retrieved from reference TRBV19 and TRBJ1-5, is DGGITQSPKYLFRKEGQNVTLSCEQNLNHDAMYWYRQDPGQGLRLIYYSQIVNDFQKGDIAEGYSVSREKKESFPLTVTSAQKNPTAFYLCASSPVGVQPQHFGDGTRLSIL.

In this sample, this clonotype turned up many times. The V call is TRBV20-1, the J call TRBJ1-2, with 7 bases fitting TRBD1. The CDR3 runs 14 residues. Per germline, CDR1 DFQATT and CDR2 SNEGSKA (reference sequence). V was clipped by 0 bases and J by 0 bases; unmatched bases: 1. In DNA, the CDR3 is TGCAGTGCTAGAGAGACAGGGTCTAACTATGGCTACACCTTC. As protein: CSARETGSNYGYTF.

This clonotype has at least ten counts. This chain joins TRBV28 and TRBJ2-7; D remains unclear. The germline gives CDR1 MDHEN, CDR2 SYDVKM. CDR3 length equals 13 residues. The V end lost 3 bases, the J end lost 9 bases, and 15 bases lay between the germline ends. In DNA form, the CDR3 reads TGTGCCAGCAGTTTTCCCGTCTCGACGGGGCAGTACTTC. Translating it yields CASSFPVSTGQYF.

This clonotype was observed a handful of times. This sequence joins TRBV2 and TRBJ2-5; 11 bases are shared with TRBD2. V lost 4 bases, J lost 2 bases, and 3 bases stayed unmatched. Germline V gene sequence: CDR1 SNHLY, CDR2 FYNNEI. CDR3 length: 15 amino acids. CDR3 loop: CASSAVAGGQETQYF. The CDR3, as DNA: TGTGCCAGCAGTGCCGTAGCGGGGGGGCAAGAGACCCAGTACTTC.